Shown below are 8 T cell receptor beta chains from a single sample sequenced in a study of vaccination and CD4 T cells after COVID-19. An Oncomine TCR Beta short-read assay was used to sequence the DNA from cultured CD4+ T cells. MiXCR, applied by TCRdb to the PCR reads, yields one record per CDR3 protein. This table holds approximately 12,000 distinct CDR3 sequences, about 50% found once. Treatment of the sample: roughly nine-day PBMC culture with coronavirus spike peptide pools or control peptides (ViraFEST assay). Their cognate antigens are unknown. Sample: CD4+ T cells from blood, cultured in vitro. These TCRs come from a human donor who had recovered from COVID-19.

The rearrangement uses TRBV28 and TRBJ2-3; the D is unclear. CDR3 length equals 14 residues. The V gene's germline CDR1 is MDHEN and CDR2 SYDVKM. Trimming took off 8 bases at V and 2 bases at J, with 14 bases between the two ends. In nucleotides, the CDR3 is TGTGCCAGCCGAACGACGGTCCTCACAGATACGCAGTATTTT. The encoded protein is CASRTTVLTDTQYF. The full variable domain, completed using reference TRBV28 and TRBJ2-3, is DVKVTQSSRYLVKRTGEKVFLECVQDMDHENMFWYRQDPGLGLRLIYFSYDVKMKEKGDIPEGYSVSREKKERFSLILESASTNQTSMYLCASRTTVLTDTQYFGPGTRLTVL.

This chain connects TRBV19 to TRBJ1-2, with a tentative D call TRBD1 (5 bases). Looked up from germline, CDR1 is LNHDA and CDR2 is SQIVND (reference sequence). The CDR3 extends over 13 amino acids. V dropped 9 bases and J dropped 7 bases, with 18 bases sitting between them. The DNA for the CDR3 is TGTGCCAGCCGGGGCTATGGAAGTTTTGGCTACACCTTC. It translates to CASRGYGSFGYTF.

The chain has TRBV4-2 and TRBJ2-1, with 10 bases lining up with TRBD1. Germline CDR1 is LGHNA and CDR2 is YNFKEQ. This CDR3 contains 15 residues. Losses at the gene ends were 3 bases for V and 6 bases for J; bases not matched to a gene: 5. CDR3 sequence (DNA): TGTGCCAGCAGCCACGGACAGGGGGACTTCAATGAGCAGTTCTTC. Protein sequence: CASSHGQGDFNEQFF.

The chain employs TRBV7-3 and TRBJ2-5; D gene uncertain. The CDR3 has 15 amino acids. V lost 1 base and J lost 1, with 10 bases in between. The germline V gene has CDR1 SGHTA and CDR2 FQGTGA. As DNA, the CDR3 is TGTGCCAGCAGCTTAATTGTGGGGTCCCAAGAGACCCAGTACTTC. Encoded protein: CASSLIVGSQETQYF. Using reference TRBV7-3 and TRBJ2-5 for the parts outside the CDR3, the full variable domain is GAGVSQTPSNKVTEKGKYVELRCDPISGHTALYWYRQSLGQGPEFLIYFQGTGAADDSGLPNDRFFAVRPEGSVSTLKIQRTERGDSAVYLCASSLIVGSQETQYFGPGTRLLVL.

This clonotype has more than one count but fewer than ten. V gene TRBV6-1 combines with J gene TRBJ2-3; 7 bases match TRBD2. The CDR3 sequence is 16 residues long. V trimming: 0 bases; J trimming: 0 bases; junction bases outside the gene matches: 3. Germline CDR1 is MNHNS and CDR2 is SASEGT. The CDR3 is CASSEASGASTDTQYF. CDR3 nucleotide sequence: TGTGCCAGCAGTGAAGCAAGCGGGGCTAGCACAGATACGCAGTATTTT.

CDR3 residues: CKAGEQFF. The CDR3 DNA is TGTAAGGCGGGAGAGCAGTTCTTC. This chain links TRBV30 with TRBJ2-1, with D perhaps matching TRBD2 (6 bases). The CDR3 extends over 8 amino acids. CDR1 and CDR2 from the germline V gene are GTSNPN and SVGIG (reference sequence).

This chain joins TRBV23-1 and TRBJ2-1; D remains unclear. TRBV23-1 is sorted into the ORF group, with uncertain function. The CDR3 loop spans 14 amino acids. V lost 3 bases and J 4 bases, leaving 10 bases between the germline ends. The CDR3 coding sequence is TGCGCCAGCAGTCACCCGCAGACGTACAATGAGCAGTTCTTC. The encoded protein is CASSHPQTYNEQFF.

In its sample, this clonotype was seen a few times. The J gene is TRBJ1-2, the V gene TRBV7-2; 11 bases fit TRBD1. Germline trimming cut 5 bases from V and 4 bases from J; bases unmatched to any gene: 6. This CDR3 is 15 amino acids long. Germline CDR1 is SGHTA and CDR2 is FQGNSA. CDR3 loop: CASSPRTGGAYGYTF. The DNA for the CDR3 is TGTGCCAGCAGCCCCCGGACAGGGGGCGCCTATGGCTACACCTTC.